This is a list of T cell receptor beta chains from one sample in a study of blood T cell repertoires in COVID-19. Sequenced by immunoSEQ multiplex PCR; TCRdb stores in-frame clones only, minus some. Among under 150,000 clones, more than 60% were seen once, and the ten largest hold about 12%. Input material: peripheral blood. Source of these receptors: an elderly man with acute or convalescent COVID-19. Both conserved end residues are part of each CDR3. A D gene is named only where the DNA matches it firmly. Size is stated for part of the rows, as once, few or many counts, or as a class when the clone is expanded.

TGTGCCAGCAGCGGGACAGTCACCTCTAACACTGAAGCTTTCTTT | CASSGTVTSNTEAFF | . | TRBJ1-1 | TRBD1 | TRBV3-1/TRBV3-2
TGTGCCAGCAACCTCCGGACTAGCGGCACAGATACGCAGTATTTT | CASNLRTSGTDTQYF | . | TRBJ2-3 | TRBD2 | TRBV6-5
TGTGCCAGCAGTTATTATACAGGGCGGGTGAATGAAAAACTGTTTTTT | CASSYYTGRVNEKLFF | . | TRBJ1-4 | . | TRBV6-5
TGTGCCAGCAGTTCCCGTATCTCTGGGGCCAACGTCCTGACTTTC | CASSSRISGANVLTF | . | TRBJ2-6 | . | TRBV27
TGTGCCAGCAGCCAAATTCGGGGGACCCAGTACTTC | CASSQIRGTQYF | once | TRBJ2-5 | . | TRBV7-8
TGTGCCAGCAGTACGGGACAGGGAGAACAAGAGACCCAGTACTTC | CASSTGQGEQETQYF | . | TRBJ2-5 | TRBD1 | TRBV6-2/TRBV6-3
TGTGCCAGCAGCCGCGGGGGGTCGAGCTCCTACAATGAGCAGTTCTTC | CASSRGGSSSYNEQFF | . | TRBJ2-1 | TRBD2 | TRBV6-2/TRBV6-3
TGTGCCAGCAGCAAGGGACTAGGGTTCGAGACCCAGTACTTC | CASSKGLGFETQYF | . | TRBJ2-5 | TRBD2 | TRBV5-6
TGTGCCAGCAGCTCCCGAACCCCCTCGGGAGAGACCCAGTACTTC | CASSSRTPSGETQYF | . | TRBJ2-5 | . | TRBV7-2
TGCAGCGTTGAGGGTCGGAGGAACACTGAAGCTTTCTTT | CSVEGRRNTEAFF | . | TRBJ1-1 | . | TRBV29-1
TGTGCCTGGAGTGGGGGGCATCAGCCCCAGCATTTT | CAWSGGHQPQHF | . | TRBJ1-5 | . | TRBV30
TGTGCCAGCAGCTTCCGGGACAGGGTGTTTGGTGGCTACACCTTC | CASSFRDRVFGGYTF | . | TRBJ1-2 | TRBD1 | TRBV5-4
TGCGCCAGCAGCCAAGTCCCTAGCGGATACACAGATACGCAGTATTTT | CASSQVPSGYTDTQYF | . | TRBJ2-3 | TRBD2 | TRBV4-1
TGTGCCAGCAGCCCAAGGCGGGGTGGCGAGCAGTACTTC | CASSPRRGGEQYF | . | TRBJ2-7 | . | TRBV7-3
TGTGCCAGCAACCGGCTGGGAGATAATGAAAAACTGTTTTTT | CASNRLGDNEKLFF | . | TRBJ1-4 | . | TRBV7-9
TGTGCCACCAGCCCGGGTCCGTATCAGCCCCAGCATTTT | CATSPGPYQPQHF | . | TRBJ1-5 | . | TRBV24-1
TGTGCCAGCAGTGACAGGGGCGCGTATGAAAAACTGTTTTTT | CASSDRGAYEKLFF | . | TRBJ1-4 | TRBD1 | TRBV28
TGCGCCAGCAGCTTGGGCCTGGGGCCGGTTGAAGCTTTCTTT | CASSLGLGPVEAFF | . | TRBJ1-1 | . | TRBV5-1
TGTGCCAGCAGCCAAGATTCGCAGGACAGGGGCACAGATACGCAGTATTTT | CASSQDSQDRGTDTQYF | . | TRBJ2-3 | TRBD1 | TRBV14
TGTGCCACCAGCGTCCGGGACAGACACTACGAGCAGTACTTC | CATSVRDRHYEQYF | once | TRBJ2-7 | TRBD1 | TRBV15
TGTGCCAGCAGCTTGGCGGGTGGCAATGAGCAGTTCTTC | CASSLAGGNEQFF | . | TRBJ2-1 | . | TRBV5-4
TGTGCCAGCTCCAAATTGGGACAGGGGGCCGCACATGGCTACACCTTC | CASSKLGQGAAHGYTF | . | TRBJ1-2 | TRBD1 | TRBV18
TGTGCCAGCAGTGTCGGACAGATGAACACCGGGGAGCTGTTTTTT | CASSVGQMNTGELFF | . | TRBJ2-2 | . | TRBV2
TGTGCCAGCACTTCCTCAGGGACTAGCTCCTACAATGAGCAGTTCTTC | CASTSSGTSSYNEQFF | . | TRBJ2-1 | TRBD2 | TRBV27
TGTGCCAGCAGTTTGGGCGGAAACACCATATATTTT | CASSLGGNTIYF | . | TRBJ1-3 | . | TRBV6-2/TRBV6-3
TGTGCCAGCAGTTTAGCACAGGGGAGGAGCACCGGGGAGCTGTTTTTT | CASSLAQGRSTGELFF | . | TRBJ2-2 | . | TRBV28
TGTGCCAGTGCCCCAGGCAATCAGCCCCAGCATTTT | CASAPGNQPQHF | . | TRBJ1-5 | . | TRBV7-9
TGTGCCAGCAGTCCAGGGGGATCCGTAGGAGAGACCCAGTACTTC | CASSPGGSVGETQYF | . | TRBJ2-5 | TRBD1 | TRBV5-5
TGTGCCACCAGTGATGGGGGGTTTAATGAAAAACTGTTTTTT | CATSDGGFNEKLFF | few | TRBJ1-4 | . | TRBV24-1
TGTGCCAGCAGCCCCATGAGAAATCAGCCCCAGCATTTT | CASSPMRNQPQHF | . | TRBJ1-5 | . | TRBV3-1/TRBV3-2
TGTGCCAGCAGCTCTTGGGGGGACGTTGAGCAGTTCTTC | CASSSWGDVEQFF | . | TRBJ2-1 | . | TRBV12-3/TRBV12-4
TGCGCCAGCAGCTTGGGCGGCAGCTCTGGAAACACCATATATTTT | CASSLGGSSGNTIYF | . | TRBJ1-3 | . | TRBV5-1
TGCGCCGTCCCAAGGCTTCGGGGTAGGTATGGCTACACCTTC | CAVPRLRGRYGYTF | . | TRBJ1-2 | . | TRBV10-1
TGTGCCAGCAGCCCCCGGACAGCTACTAGCAATCAGCCCCAGCATTTT | CASSPRTATSNQPQHF | . | TRBJ1-5 | . | TRBV7-2
TGTGCCAGCAGCCAAGGTCCCCTCCCCGAAGCTTTCTTT | CASSQGPLPEAFF | . | TRBJ1-1 | . | TRBV3-1/TRBV3-2
TGTGCCAGTAGCCCCTGGGACAGGTCGTCTCAGAGTTACAATGAGCAGTTCTTC | CASSPWDRSSQSYNEQFF | . | TRBJ2-1 | TRBD1 | TRBV19
TGTGCCAGCAGCCCTCCGGGACACGATGGCTACACCTTC | CASSPPGHDGYTF | . | TRBJ1-2 | . | TRBV7-9
TGTGCCAGCAGTTTAGACAGGGGAGTCGATGGCTACACCTTC | CASSLDRGVDGYTF | . | TRBJ1-2 | TRBD1 | TRBV28
TGTGCCAGCAGCTACCCAGGGGGTACGGAGCAGTTCTTC | CASSYPGGTEQFF | once | TRBJ2-1 | TRBD1 | TRBV5-4
TGTGCCGGAGGGGGCCGAGTATCCTACGAGCAGTACTTC | CAGGGRVSYEQYF | . | TRBJ2-7 | . | TRBV2
TGTGCCACCAGTGATTTGGTGGGGGCCGGAGATACGCAGTATTTT | CATSDLVGAGDTQYF | . | TRBJ2-3 | . | TRBV24-1
TGTGCCAGCAGCCTCGGACTAGCGGCAAGCACAGATACGCAGTATTTT | CASSLGLAASTDTQYF | . | TRBJ2-3 | TRBD2 | TRBV14
TGTGCCAGCAGCTCCCCTTTGACAGGGGAGTACCAAGAGACCCAGTACTTC | CASSSPLTGEYQETQYF | few | TRBJ2-5 | TRBD1 | TRBV7-2
TGTGCCAGCAAGTACGGGTTGCAAGAGACCCAGTACTTC | CASKYGLQETQYF | . | TRBJ2-5 | . | TRBV7-9
TGCGCCAGCAGTCGGCGGAGCACAGATACGCAGTATTTT | CASSRRSTDTQYF | . | TRBJ2-3 | . | TRBV5-1
TGTGCCAGCAGCAGGGGGGGCGGGACAGATACGCAGTATTTT | CASSRGGGTDTQYF | . | TRBJ2-3 | . | TRBV7-2
TGTGCCAGCAGCCCCCGTTCTAGCGGGGGATACGAGCAGTACTTC | CASSPRSSGGYEQYF | . | TRBJ2-7 | TRBD2 | TRBV7-8
TGTGCCAGTAGTATAACAGGGGGCGACGGCTACACCTTC | CASSITGGDGYTF | . | TRBJ1-2 | TRBD1 | TRBV19
TGCGCCAGCAGCTTGGCCACAGGACAGAATAATTCACCCCTCCACTTT | CASSLATGQNNSPLHF | . | TRBJ1-6 | . | TRBV5-1
TGTGCCAGCAGCCCCGGGGGGGCCGCTAATGAAAAACTGTTTTTT | CASSPGGAANEKLFF | few | TRBJ1-4 | . | TRBV6-5
TGCGCCAGCAGCTGGGGGACAGCCGGAAACACCATATATTTT | CASSWGTAGNTIYF | . | TRBJ1-3 | TRBD1 | TRBV5-1
TGCGCCAGCAGCTTGGACAGCCGTGGCTACACCTTC | CASSLDSRGYTF | . | TRBJ1-2 | . | TRBV5-1
TGTGCCAGTAGTATCCTGACAGGCGCCTCGAACACCGGGGAGCTGTTTTTT | CASSILTGASNTGELFF | few | TRBJ2-2 | . | TRBV19
TGTGCCAGCAGCTTTCGGCTAGCGGGGACCACAGATACGCAGTATTTT | CASSFRLAGTTDTQYF | once | TRBJ2-3 | TRBD2 | TRBV7-9
TGTGCCAGCAGCGAACAACCGAACACTGAAGCTTTCTTT | CASSEQPNTEAFF | . | TRBJ1-1 | . | TRBV11-2